The 5 T cell receptor beta chains given below trace back to one sample, sequenced in a study of spatial heterogeneity in lung cancer. TCRdb redid the calling of the 5' RACE reads with MiXCR, one entry per CDR3 protein. The table includes under 75,000 distinct CDR3 sequences, roughly 8% detected once. Described time point: sample taken at primary tumor resection. No cells were sorted before sequencing. The whole RNA sequenced was extracted from tumor, nontumor lung or frozen PBMC. Here the sequenced sample was PBMCs, taken at surgery. The receptors originated from a female donor with early-stage non-small cell lung cancer.

There are a few counts of this clonotype. The rearrangement uses TRBV6-4 and TRBJ2-3; a weak D match, TRBD2 (6 bases). The CDR3 runs to 14 residues. Trimming stripped 6 bases from V and 3 bases from J, with 13 bases between. Germline loops: CDR1 MRHNA, CDR2 SNTAGT. The CDR3 DNA reads TGTGCCAGCAGCCTCTTCCGGGGGACAGATACGCAGTATTTT. It specifies CASSLFRGTDTQYF.

The chain is built from TRBV29-1 and TRBJ1-1; the D gene is possibly TRBD1 (6 bases). V lost 4 bases to trimming and J lost 8 bases, with 8 bases between them. The germline gives CDR1 SQVTM, CDR2 ANQGSEA. The CDR3 totals 10 residues. The CDR3, as DNA: TGCAGCGTTGGACAGGTAGAAGCTTTCTTT. It is translated as CSVGQVEAFF.

Only a few counts were recorded for this clonotype. The V and J genes are TRBV6-6 and TRBJ2-5; 14 bases are a match to TRBD2. This CDR3 contains 17 residues. The germline CDR1 and CDR2 sequences are MNHNY and SVGAGI (reference sequence). J was trimmed by 4 bases and V by 7 bases; bases with no gene match: 11. In DNA form, the CDR3 reads TGTGCCAGCACCACCGGGACTAGCGGGAGTTTCCGAGAGACCCAGTACTTC. This translates into CASTTGTSGSFRETQYF.

The gene calls are TRBV27 and TRBJ2-7; D uncertain. V lost 3 bases, J lost 4 bases, and 10 bases lay in between. Germline values: CDR1 MNHEY, CDR2 SMNVEV (reference sequence). The CDR3 length is 13 residues. This CDR3 reads CASSFANGYEQYF. CDR3 DNA sequence: TGTGCCAGCAGTTTCGCTAACGGGTACGAGCAGTACTTC.

The chain has TRBV11-1 and TRBJ2-2, with a possible D match to TRBD2 (5 bases). From germline, CDR1 is SGHAT and CDR2 FQDESV (reference sequence). The CDR3 runs to 17 residues. V was cut by 1 base and J by 4 bases, with 16 bases left in between. CDR3 loop: CASSLVEAGRGTGELFF. DNA for the CDR3: TGTGCCAGCAGCTTAGTTGAGGCAGGACGGGGCACCGGGGAGCTGTTTTTT.